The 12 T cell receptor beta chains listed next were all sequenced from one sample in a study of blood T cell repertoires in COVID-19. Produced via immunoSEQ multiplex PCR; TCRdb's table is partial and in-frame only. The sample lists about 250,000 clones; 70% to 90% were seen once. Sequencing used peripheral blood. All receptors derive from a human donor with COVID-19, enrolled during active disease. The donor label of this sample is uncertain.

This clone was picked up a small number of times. The CDR3 bases are TGTGCCAGCTCACCAAGTGGGCCAATGAACACTGAAGCTTTCTTT. As protein: CASSPSGPMNTEAFF. The chain carries TRBV18 and TRBJ1-1; D unclear. Per germline, CDR1 KGHSH and CDR2 LQKENI. The CDR3 length is 15 residues. V was clipped by 2 bases and J by 0 bases, with 10 bases between them.

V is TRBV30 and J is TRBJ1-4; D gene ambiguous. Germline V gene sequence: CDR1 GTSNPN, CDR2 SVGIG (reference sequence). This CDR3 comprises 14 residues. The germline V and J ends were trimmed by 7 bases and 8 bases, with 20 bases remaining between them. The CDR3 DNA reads TGTGCCTCCGAAACTACAGCGTGGGAGGAAAAACTGTTTTTT. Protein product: CASETTAWEEKLFF.

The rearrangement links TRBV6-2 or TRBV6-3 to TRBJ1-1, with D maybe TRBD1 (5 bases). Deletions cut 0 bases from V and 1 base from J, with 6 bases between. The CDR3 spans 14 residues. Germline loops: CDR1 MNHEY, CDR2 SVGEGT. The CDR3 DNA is TGTGCCAGCAGTTACTCCCAGGGGAACACTGAAGCTTTCTTT. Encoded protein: CASSYSQGNTEAFF.

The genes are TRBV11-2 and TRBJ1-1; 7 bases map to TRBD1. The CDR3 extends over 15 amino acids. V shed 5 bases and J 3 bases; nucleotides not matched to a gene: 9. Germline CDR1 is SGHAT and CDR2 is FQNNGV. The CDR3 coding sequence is TGTGCCAGCAGCCCCGGGGACAGTTTTTACACTGAAGCTTTCTTT. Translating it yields CASSPGDSFYTEAFF.

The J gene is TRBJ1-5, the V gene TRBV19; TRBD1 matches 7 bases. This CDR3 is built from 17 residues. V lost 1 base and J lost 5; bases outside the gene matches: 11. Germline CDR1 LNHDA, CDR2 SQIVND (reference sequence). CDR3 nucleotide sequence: TGTGCCAGTAGTATAGGTAAGACAGGGCAATTGGATCAGCCCCAGCATTTT. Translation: CASSIGKTGQLDQPQHF.

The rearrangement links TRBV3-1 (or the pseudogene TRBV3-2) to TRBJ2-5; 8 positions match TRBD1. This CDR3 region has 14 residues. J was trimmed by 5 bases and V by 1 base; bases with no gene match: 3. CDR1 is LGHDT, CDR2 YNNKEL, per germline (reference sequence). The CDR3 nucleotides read TGTGCCAGCAGCCAAGTCTACAGGGGGGAGACCCAGTACTTC. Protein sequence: CASSQVYRGETQYF.

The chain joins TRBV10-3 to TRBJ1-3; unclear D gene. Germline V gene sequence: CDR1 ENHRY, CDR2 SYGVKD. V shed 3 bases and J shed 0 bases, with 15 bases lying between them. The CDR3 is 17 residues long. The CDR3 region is CAISDLRSYPSGNTIYF. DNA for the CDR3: TGTGCCATCAGTGACCTTCGGAGTTATCCCTCTGGAAACACCATATATTTT.

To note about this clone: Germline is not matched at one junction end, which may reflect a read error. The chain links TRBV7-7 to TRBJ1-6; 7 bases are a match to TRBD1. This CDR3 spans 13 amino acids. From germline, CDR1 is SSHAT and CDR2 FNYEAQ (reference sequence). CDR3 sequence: CASSSDRDSPLHF. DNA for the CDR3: TGTGCTAGCAGCTCCGACAGGGATTCACCCCTCCACTTT.

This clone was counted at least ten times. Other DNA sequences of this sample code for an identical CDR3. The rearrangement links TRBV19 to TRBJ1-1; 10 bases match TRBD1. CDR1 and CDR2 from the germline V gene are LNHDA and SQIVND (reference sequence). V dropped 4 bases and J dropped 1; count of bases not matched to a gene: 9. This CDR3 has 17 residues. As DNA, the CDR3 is TGTGCCAGTAGTAGTCGAGACAGGGGGCCTCAGAACACTGAAGCTTTCTTT. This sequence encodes CASSSRDRGPQNTEAFF.

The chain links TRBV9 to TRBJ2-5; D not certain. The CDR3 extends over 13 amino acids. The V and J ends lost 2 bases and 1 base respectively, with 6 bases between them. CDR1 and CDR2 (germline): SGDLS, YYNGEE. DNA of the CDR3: TGTGCCAGCAGCGTCGGGTTCCAAGAGACCCAGTACTTC. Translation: CASSVGFQETQYF.

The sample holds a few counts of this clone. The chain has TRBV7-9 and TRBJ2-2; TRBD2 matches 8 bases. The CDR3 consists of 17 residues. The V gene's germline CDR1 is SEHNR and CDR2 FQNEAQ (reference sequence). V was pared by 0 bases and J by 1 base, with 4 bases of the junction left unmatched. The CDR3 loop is CASSLAPAGVNTGELFF. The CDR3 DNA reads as TGTGCCAGCAGCTTAGCTCCAGCGGGAGTGAACACCGGGGAGCTGTTTTTT.

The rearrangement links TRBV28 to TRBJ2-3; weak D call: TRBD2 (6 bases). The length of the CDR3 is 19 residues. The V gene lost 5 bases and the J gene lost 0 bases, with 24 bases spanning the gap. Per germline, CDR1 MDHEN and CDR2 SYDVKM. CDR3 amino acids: CASSPRVGTVLISTDTQYF. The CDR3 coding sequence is TGTGCCAGCAGTCCCCGGGTAGGGACTGTTCTAATCAGCACAGATACGCAGTATTTT.